This is a list of T cell receptor beta chains from one sample in a study of radiation and T cells in renal cell carcinoma. Method: immunoSEQ multiplex PCR; TCRdb's copy keeps in-frame clones and lacks some. The sample lists 18,000 or so clones, around 55% occurring once. This material consisted of tumor tissue, taken from a patient whose treatment included radiotherapy and nephrectomy. The origin of the receptors is a man aged 45-65 years with renal cell carcinoma. Both conserved end residues are trimmed from each CDR3. For some rows the clone size is stated as once, few or many, or as a class when expanded; others skip it.

J: TRBJ2-5
V: TRBV29-1
size: -
CDR3: SVVLGQGASETQY

J: TRBJ1-2
V: TRBV7-9
size: -
CDR3: ASSSPVGATYGYT

J: TRBJ2-3
V: TRBV5-4
size: -
CDR3: ASSPGTSGRGYTDTQY

J: TRBJ1-1
V: TRBV6-6
size: -
CDR3: ASSYRQGTEAF

J: TRBJ2-1
V: TRBV6-6
size: -
CDR3: ASKDPAGGPEF

J: TRBJ2-3
V: TRBV19
size: -
CDR3: ASTPRGLITDTQY

J: TRBJ2-3
V: TRBV9
size: -
CDR3: ASSVLAGGPTDTQY

J: TRBJ1-2
V: TRBV27
size: -
CDR3: ASRGTGPAHGYT

J: TRBJ2-1
V: TRBV5-1
size: -
CDR3: ASSYSTGLADHNEQF

J: TRBJ1-4
V: TRBV11-2
size: -
CDR3: ASSLGPRWEKLF

J: TRBJ2-6
V: TRBV19
size: -
CDR3: ASSTSDSYLSGANVLT

J: TRBJ2-7
V: TRBV2
size: -
CDR3: ASSASGVAGDYEQY

J: TRBJ1-1
V: TRBV7-2
size: -
CDR3: ASSWYERRGNTEAF

J: TRBJ2-7
V: TRBV4-3
size: few
CDR3: ASSPNGDRAYDEQY

J: TRBJ1-4
V: TRBV30
size: -
CDR3: AWSAAAGTGIVATNEKLF

J: TRBJ2-3
V: TRBV5-1
size: -
CDR3: ASRAGGPRVSTDTQY

J: TRBJ1-2
V: TRBV21-1
size: -
CDR3: ASSKVFGGRSGYT

J: TRBJ2-1
V: TRBV29-1
size: -
CDR3: SVARGAGNEQF

J: TRBJ1-2
V: TRBV6-4
size: -
CDR3: ASCWGQALGYGYT

J: TRBJ2-7
V: TRBV10-3
size: -
CDR3: AISRETYEQY

J: TRBJ2-1
V: TRBV28
size: medium-sized
CDR3: ASSLSSGSWEQF

J: TRBJ1-3
V: TRBV19
size: few
CDR3: ASKVYSGNTIY

J: TRBJ1-1
V: TRBV6-5
size: few
CDR3: ATYRGTEAF

J: TRBJ2-1
V: TRBV7-9
size: -
CDR3: ASREIAGHEQF

J: TRBJ2-7
V: TRBV7-2
size: many
CDR3: ASSTYRARTGHEQY

J: TRBJ2-1
V: TRBV30
size: -
CDR3: AWSDLSSGYNEQF

J: TRBJ2-7
V: TRBV29-1
size: -
CDR3: SVAAGGDYEQY

J: TRBJ2-5
V: TRBV11-1
size: many
CDR3: ASSVLEPGEKETQY

J: TRBJ1-5
V: TRBV27
size: -
CDR3: ASSLKGGNQPQH

J: TRBJ2-7
V: TRBV14
size: -
CDR3: ASSQLDRAQEQY

J: TRBJ2-3
V: TRBV9
size: once
CDR3: ASSAEGGPTDTQY

J: TRBJ1-2
V: TRBV5-1
size: -
CDR3: ASSWRQNYGYT

J: TRBJ2-3
V: TRBV5-1
size: -
CDR3: ASSVGLADPSTDTQY

J: TRBJ1-6
V: TRBV4-1
size: -
CDR3: ASSLADGQPKKSSYNSPLH

J: TRBJ1-1
V: TRBV19
size: -
CDR3: ASKGSLVDTEAF

J: TRBJ2-2
V: TRBV7-9
size: -
CDR3: ASSKGGPGPGELF